The rows below give T cell receptor beta chains drawn from one sample of a study of blood T cell repertoires in COVID-19. Libraries were prepared by immunoSEQ multiplex PCR; TCRdb keeps only in-frame clonotypes and omits some of them. Here the sample spans 100,000 to 150,000 clones, around nine tenths being singletons. The sample consisted of peripheral blood. These receptors all stem from a woman aged 70 to 79 with COVID-19, enrolled during active disease. CDR3s include the opening cysteine and the closing phenylalanine or tryptophan. D genes are given only for firm matches. Rows may omit the clone size; those that give it use once, few, many or a size class.

J gene	clone size	D gene	V gene	CDR3 DNA	CDR3 protein
TRBJ1-2	.	.	TRBV28	TGTGCCAGCAGTTTTGAGGCCAGATCTTATGGCTACACCTTC	CASSFEARSYGYTF
TRBJ2-7	.	.	TRBV7-2	TGTGCCAGCAGCTTAGGCAGTCACTCCTACGAGCAGTACTTC	CASSLGSHSYEQYF
TRBJ1-3	.	.	TRBV6-6	TGTGCCAGCAGTCGCTCACAGGGAAACCGCTCTGGAAACACCATATATTTT	CASSRSQGNRSGNTIYF
TRBJ2-1	.	.	TRBV6-5	TGTGCCAGCAGTTTCCATACAGAACTCAATGAGCAGTTCTTC	CASSFHTELNEQFF
TRBJ1-3	.	.	TRBV2	TGTGCCAGCAGTACCCGGTCAGGATTTGGAAACACCATATATTTT	CASSTRSGFGNTIYF
TRBJ1-5	.	.	TRBV2	TGTGCCAGCAGTACCCGAGCATATAGCAATCAGCCCCAGCATTTT	CASSTRAYSNQPQHF
TRBJ1-6	.	.	TRBV7-9	TGTGCCAGCAGCTTAGCACTACAACGGGGTTCACCCCTCCACTTT	CASSLALQRGSPLHF
TRBJ1-2	once	TRBD1	TRBV3-1/TRBV3-2	TGTGCCAGCAGCCCCTCCGCCGACAGGGGACAGTATGGCTACACCTTC	CASSPSADRGQYGYTF
TRBJ2-5	.	TRBD2	TRBV6-6	TGTGCCAGCAGTCAGTCCCCAGTAGCGGGGGTCCAAGAGACCCAGTACTTC	CASSQSPVAGVQETQYF
TRBJ1-4	.	.	TRBV28	TGTGCCAGCAGTTTATCGTACAGCCATTCTAATGAAAAACTGTTTTTT	CASSLSYSHSNEKLFF
TRBJ1-4	.	TRBD1	TRBV28	TGTGCCAGCAGGGGGGACAGAGCAACTAATGAAAAACTGTTTTTT	CASRGDRATNEKLFF
TRBJ2-3	.	.	TRBV27	TGTGCCAGCAGTTTAGGGGCAGGGTGGACAGATACGCAGTATTTT	CASSLGAGWTDTQYF
TRBJ2-2	.	.	TRBV28	TGTGCCAGCAGTTTGGTGGGCAGGGGAACCGCGAGCACCGGGGAGCTGTTTTTT	CASSLVGRGTASTGELFF
TRBJ2-7	.	TRBD2	TRBV11-2	TGTGCCAGCAGCTTAAGAATAGCGGGGGGTCCCTACGAGCAGTACTTC	CASSLRIAGGPYEQYF
TRBJ2-5	.	TRBD2	TRBV7-2	TGTGCCAGCAGAACCAGCGGGGGGTATGAGACCCAGTACTTC	CASRTSGGYETQYF
TRBJ1-2	.	.	TRBV5-5	TGTGCCAGCAGCTTGGACGGTTGGCAGGATTATGGCTACACCTTC	CASSLDGWQDYGYTF
TRBJ1-2	.	.	TRBV29-1	TGCAGCGTTGAATCTCAGAGCGGCTATGGCTACACCTTC	CSVESQSGYGYTF